These 30 T cell receptor beta chains were all obtained from the same sample, sequenced in a study of blood T cell repertoires in COVID-19. Libraries were prepared by immunoSEQ multiplex PCR; TCRdb keeps only in-frame clonotypes and omits some of them. This sample has about 48,000 clones, with around four fifths found just once. Sequenced sample: peripheral blood. These receptors were collected from a human donor in a cohort sampled during active COVID-19.

The rearrangement links TRBV7-2 to TRBJ2-3; D is possibly TRBD2 (6 bases). This CDR3 spans 16 amino acids. V lost 0 bases and J 4 bases, leaving 14 bases between the germline ends. CDR1 is SGHTA and CDR2 is FQGNSA in the germline V gene. CDR3 loop: CASSLAGSGIADTQYF. As DNA, the CDR3 is TGTGCCAGCAGCTTAGCCGGTAGCGGTATCGCAGATACGCAGTATTTT.

The rearrangement links TRBV13 to TRBJ2-3, with D tentatively TRBD1 (6 bases). Germline CDR1 PRHDT, CDR2 FYEKMQ (reference sequence). This CDR3 is built from 16 residues. Deletions cut 6 bases from V and 3 bases from J, with 19 bases between. The CDR3 loop reads CASRNVRGATTDTQYF. The CDR3 region has the DNA TGTGCCAGCAGAAATGTCAGGGGCGCGACGACAGATACGCAGTATTTT.

V and J are TRBV29-1 and TRBJ2-7; 7 bases agree with TRBD1. V lost 6 bases to trimming and J lost 4 bases; unmatched junction nucleotides: 6. This CDR3 is built from 12 residues. Germline V gives CDR1 SQVTM, CDR2 ANQGSEA. DNA for the CDR3: TGCAGCGTCCGGGACAGAACGTACGAGCAGTACTTC. Translating it yields CSVRDRTYEQYF.

The chain joins TRBV7-9 to TRBJ2-1, with TRBD2 identical over 10 bases. The CDR3 consists of 15 residues. The germline V gene has CDR1 SEHNR and CDR2 FQNEAQ (reference sequence). With 4 bases clipped from V and 5 bases from J, the junction kept 5 bases outside the gene matches. The CDR3 spells CASSSGTSVDNEQFF. In nucleotides, the CDR3 is TGTGCCAGCAGCTCAGGGACTAGCGTCGACAATGAGCAGTTCTTC.

This clone was picked up a small number of times. The chain combines TRBV9 with TRBJ2-7; 9 bases agree with TRBD1. This CDR3 is 14 amino acids long. V gave up 4 bases and J gave up 6 bases; unmatched junction bases: 8. The V gene's germline CDR1 is SGDLS and CDR2 YYNGEE. The CDR3, as DNA: TGTGCCAGCAGCCCTCGGACAGGGGTAAGCGAGCAGTACTTC. Translation: CASSPRTGVSEQYF.

V gene TRBV9 combines with J gene TRBJ2-2; 7 positions agree with TRBD1. The length of the CDR3 is 16 residues. CDR1 is SGDLS, CDR2 YYNGEE, per germline. V gave up 1 base and J gave up 5 bases; unmatched junction bases: 8. CDR3 sequence (DNA): TGTGCCAGCAGCGTATTACAGGGGATGGGGACCGGGGAGCTGTTTTTT. Protein: CASSVLQGMGTGELFF.

This chain joins TRBV6-5 and TRBJ2-3; weak D call: TRBD2 (5 bases). Per germline, CDR1 MNHEY and CDR2 SVGAGI. V lost 6 bases to trimming and J lost 5 bases, with 18 bases between them. The CDR3 spans 15 residues. CDR3 sequence: CASSAGSPRGDTQYF. Here the CDR3 DNA reads TGTGCCAGCAGCGCCGGTAGCCCCCGGGGAGATACGCAGTATTTT.

The gene calls are TRBV5-1 and TRBJ2-1, with 10 bases matching TRBD2. Germline V gene data show CDR1 as SGHRS and CDR2 as YFSETQ. The V gene end was trimmed by 0 bases and the J gene end by 1 base; junction bases not matched to a gene: 13. This CDR3 has 20 amino acids. Here the CDR3 reads CASSLAFFQRGGRSYNEQFF. As DNA, the CDR3 is TGCGCCAGCAGCTTGGCCTTCTTCCAGCGGGGGGGTCGGTCCTACAATGAGCAGTTCTTC. The full variable domain, rest sourced from reference TRBV5-1 and TRBJ2-1, is KAGVTQTPRYLIKTRGQQVTLSCSPISGHRSVSWYQQTPGQGLQFLFEYFSETQRNKGNFPGRFSGRQFSNSRSEMNVSTLELGDSALYLCASSLAFFQRGGRSYNEQFFGPGTRLTVL.

The chain recombines TRBV18 with TRBJ2-2, with D possibly TRBD1 on 5 matching bases. This CDR3 contains 12 residues. Germline-derived CDR1 and CDR2 are KGHSH and LQKENI. V was shortened by 5 bases and J by 5 bases, with 6 bases between the two germline ends. CDR3 sequence: CASSRQTGELFF. CDR3 in DNA: TGTGCCAGCTCAAGACAGACCGGGGAGCTGTTTTTT.

The V gene is TRBV2, the J gene TRBJ2-7, with 7 bases that match TRBD2. Germline V gene lookup returns CDR1 SNHLY and CDR2 FYNNEI. V trimming: 2 bases; J trimming: 4 bases; junction bases outside the gene matches: 8. This CDR3 is built from 15 residues. In DNA, the CDR3 is TGTGCCAGCAGTGAACGTCGCGGGGGAGGATACGAGCAGTACTTC. This encodes CASSERRGGGYEQYF. Using reference TRBV2 and TRBJ2-7 for the parts outside the CDR3, the full variable domain is EPEVTQTPSHQVTQMGQEVILRCVPISNHLYFYWYRQILGQKVEFLVSFYNNEISEKSEIFDDQFSVERPDGSNFTLKIRSTKLEDSAMYFCASSERRGGGYEQYFGPGTRLTVT.

About this clone: Distinct nucleotide sequences in the sample also encode this CDR3. J is TRBJ2-1 and V is TRBV6-6, with D maybe TRBD1 (5 bases). The V gene lost 6 bases and the J gene lost 3 bases, with 15 bases spanning the gap. This CDR3 region has 15 residues. Germline values: CDR1 MNHNY, CDR2 SVGAGI (reference sequence). The CDR3 loop is CASSSTHDSYNEQFF. The DNA for the CDR3 is TGTGCCAGCAGCTCAACGCACGACAGCTACAATGAGCAGTTCTTC.

This clone was seen more than once but under ten times. This chain uses TRBV3-1 (or the pseudogene TRBV3-2) with TRBJ1-2; 8 bases are shared with TRBD1. Unmatched junction bases numbered 5, after V lost 1 base and J lost 7 bases. The V gene's germline CDR1 is LGHDT and CDR2 YNNKEL (reference sequence). This CDR3 is built from 14 residues. The CDR3 DNA reads as TGTGCCAGCAGCCAAGTGGACAGGGCGGCTGGCTACACCTTC. Translated, it gives CASSQVDRAAGYTF.

The V and J genes are TRBV6-5 and TRBJ2-7; 9 bases are a match to TRBD1. Germline V gene sequence: CDR1 MNHEY, CDR2 SVGAGI. Germline trimming cut 7 bases from V and 1 base from J; bases unmatched to any gene: 5. The CDR3 spans 14 residues. Here the CDR3 reads CASTPGQGSYEQYF. The CDR3 DNA is TGTGCCAGCACCCCGGGACAGGGTTCCTACGAGCAGTACTTC.

The chain uses TRBV11-2 and TRBJ2-1, with 10 bases fitting TRBD1. Germline trimming cut 5 bases from V and 4 bases from J; bases unmatched to any gene: 5. Per germline, CDR1 SGHAT and CDR2 FQNNGV. This CDR3 is built from 15 residues. The CDR3 bases are TGTGCCAGCAGCCCGCGGGGACAGGGGTACAATGAGCAGTTCTTC. Protein product: CASSPRGQGYNEQFF.

The chain combines TRBV3-1 (or the pseudogene TRBV3-2) with TRBJ1-1; D not resolved. The CDR3 spans 13 residues. CDR1 LGHDT and CDR2 YNNKEL come from the germline V gene (reference sequence). The germline V and J ends were trimmed by 5 bases and 2 bases, with 9 bases remaining between them. The CDR3 bases are TGTGCCAGCAGCTTTACAAGTAACACTGAAGCTTTCTTT. Protein sequence: CASSFTSNTEAFF.

This clone has just one count. V is TRBV5-1 and J is TRBJ1-6; possibly TRBD1 for D (5 bases). The CDR3 totals 13 residues. Germline-derived CDR1 and CDR2 are SGHRS and YFSETQ. The V end lost 3 bases, the J end lost 7 bases, and 8 bases lay between the germline ends. DNA for the CDR3: TGCGCCAGCAGCTCAGGGTTAAATTCACCCCTCCACTTT. It translates to CASSSGLNSPLHF.

This clone was seen just once. V is TRBV7-2 and J is TRBJ2-7; D might be TRBD2 (5 bases). CDR3 length: 14 residues. CDR1 SGHTA and CDR2 FQGNSA come from the germline V gene. V gave up 5 bases and J gave up 0 bases, with 11 bases separating them. The CDR3 DNA sequence: TGTGCCAGCAGCCCGGGGTTGAGCTCCTACGAGCAGTACTTC. Encoded protein: CASSPGLSSYEQYF.

The V and J genes are TRBV28 and TRBJ2-3, with 12 bases matching TRBD2. The CDR3 consists of 15 residues. Germline V gene sequence: CDR1 MDHEN, CDR2 SYDVKM. J was trimmed by 5 bases and V by 6 bases; bases with no gene match: 6. CDR3 sequence (DNA): TGTGCCAGCAGGGGCCTAGCGGGGGGGGTAGATACGCAGTATTTT. Its protein product is CASRGLAGGVDTQYF. The whole variable domain, remainder taken from reference TRBV28 and TRBJ2-3, is DVKVTQSSRYLVKRTGEKVFLECVQDMDHENMFWYRQDPGLGLRLIYFSYDVKMKEKGDIPEGYSVSREKKERFSLILESASTNQTSMYLCASRGLAGGVDTQYFGPGTRLTVL.

This clone was picked up a small number of times. The V and J genes are TRBV5-4 and TRBJ1-3, with D unclear. Trimming shortened V by 5 bases and J by 4 bases, and 13 bases separated the two germline ends. This CDR3 has 14 residues. Germline lookup yields CDR1 SGHNT and CDR2 YYREEE (reference sequence). The CDR3 loop reads CASRPENGGNTIYF. CDR3 DNA: TGTGCCAGCAGACCCGAGAACGGGGGAAACACCATATATTTT.

This clone was detected only a few times. The chain links TRBV5-1 to TRBJ2-2, with D tentatively TRBD1 (6 bases). The V and J ends lost 2 bases and 4 bases respectively, with 9 bases between them. Germline CDR1 is SGHRS and CDR2 is YFSETQ. This CDR3 region has 14 residues. The CDR3 sequence is CASSFLQGTGELFF. The CDR3 DNA reads as TGCGCCAGCAGCTTTCTACAGGGCACCGGGGAGCTGTTTTTT.

The chain recombines TRBV19 with TRBJ2-5; 11 nucleotides line up with TRBD2. The CDR3 has 18 amino acids. Trimming at V came to 0 bases and at J to 1 base, leaving 7 bases not matched to a gene. In germline, CDR1 is LNHDA, CDR2 SQIVND (reference sequence). CDR3 loop: CASSIDWLAGGSQETQYF. The CDR3 region has the DNA TGTGCCAGTAGTATAGACTGGCTAGCGGGGGGATCCCAAGAGACCCAGTACTTC.

The rearrangement links TRBV6-5 to TRBJ1-5; tentative D call: TRBD1 (5 bases). CDR3 length: 14 amino acids. The V gene's germline CDR1 is MNHEY and CDR2 SVGAGI. V shed 2 bases and J shed 2 bases, with 7 bases lying between them. The CDR3 is CASSYAGGNQPQHF. CDR3 nucleotides: TGTGCCAGCAGTTACGCGGGGGGCAATCAGCCCCAGCATTTT.

The rearrangement uses TRBV18 and TRBJ1-2; D is unclear. The length of the CDR3 is 13 residues. V lost 3 bases and J lost 6, with 11 bases in between. The V gene's germline CDR1 is KGHSH and CDR2 LQKENI. CDR3 loop: CASSPATSDGYTF. For the CDR3, the DNA is TGTGCCAGCTCACCCGCCACTTCGGATGGCTACACCTTC.

The rearrangement links TRBV5-4 to TRBJ2-1; D perhaps matches TRBD1 (6 bases). CDR1 is SGHNT and CDR2 is YYREEE in the germline V gene (reference sequence). CDR3 length: 14 amino acids. Trimming cost V 0 bases and J 7 bases, with 11 bases left between them. The CDR3 protein is CASSLEDRENEQFF. The CDR3 region has the DNA TGTGCCAGCAGCTTGGAGGACAGAGAGAATGAGCAGTTCTTC.

The chain couples TRBV29-1 to TRBJ2-2; 9 bases are a match to TRBD1. J lost 3 bases, V lost 6 bases, and 2 bases had no gene match. The CDR3 spans 13 residues. Looked up from germline, CDR1 is SQVTM and CDR2 is ANQGSEA. The CDR3 spells CSVQGAYTGELFF. The CDR3 nucleotides read TGCAGCGTACAGGGGGCCTACACCGGGGAGCTGTTTTTT.

The chain links TRBV18 to TRBJ2-1; TRBD2 matches at 9 bases. This CDR3 is built from 15 residues. J gave up 7 bases and V 8 bases, and 12 bases lay outside the gene matches. Germline values: CDR1 KGHSH, CDR2 LQKENI. The CDR3 coding sequence is TGTGCCAGCACCCTCGGTAGCGGGGGTTGGAATGAGCAGTTCTTC. Its translation: CASTLGSGGWNEQFF.

This clone was detected once. The V gene is TRBV11-2, the J gene TRBJ1-3, with D tentatively TRBD1 (6 bases). Trimming shortened V by 4 bases and J by 6 bases, and 16 bases separated the two germline ends. This CDR3 spans 15 amino acids. CDR1 is SGHAT, CDR2 FQNNGV, per germline. The CDR3 spells CASSWHRAFENTIYF. Here the CDR3 DNA reads TGTGCCAGCAGCTGGCACAGGGCTTTCGAAAACACCATATATTTT.

This chain joins TRBV25-1 and TRBJ1-1, with 7 positions matching TRBD1. The germline V gene encodes CDR1 MGHDK and CDR2 SYGVNS. The CDR3 loop spans 15 amino acids. V lost 4 bases, J lost 4 bases, and 9 bases stayed unmatched. This CDR3 reads CASSGGGAGPTEAFF. The CDR3 DNA reads as TGTGCCAGCAGTGGAGGGGGCGCAGGTCCCACTGAAGCTTTCTTT.

This chain joins TRBV6-5 and TRBJ2-3; 11 positions agree with TRBD2. V gave up 2 bases and J gave up 1 base; unmatched junction bases: 2. The CDR3 runs to 16 residues. Looked up from germline, CDR1 is MNHEY and CDR2 is SVGAGI. CDR3 sequence: CASSYGGLAGTDTQYF. The DNA of the CDR3 is TGTGCCAGCAGTTACGGGGGACTAGCGGGCACAGATACGCAGTATTTT.

This clone occurred a few times. The chain has TRBV7-3 and TRBJ1-2; D unresolved. The CDR3 extends over 13 amino acids. Germline values: CDR1 SGHTA, CDR2 FQGTGA. V lost 5 bases and J 4 bases, leaving 11 bases between the germline ends. DNA of the CDR3: TGTGCCAGCAGCCCCGGTGTGAGCTATGGCTACACCTTC. It yields the protein CASSPGVSYGYTF.